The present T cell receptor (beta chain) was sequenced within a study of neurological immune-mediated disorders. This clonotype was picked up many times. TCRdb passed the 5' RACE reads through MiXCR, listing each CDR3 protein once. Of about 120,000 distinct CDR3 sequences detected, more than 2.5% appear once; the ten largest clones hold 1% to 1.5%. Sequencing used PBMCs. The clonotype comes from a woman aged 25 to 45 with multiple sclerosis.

CDR3 sequence: CASSPSNRAHSNQPQHF. For the CDR3, the DNA is TGTGCCAGCTCACCATCGAACAGGGCTCATAGCAATCAGCCCCAGCATTTT. V usage is TRBV18 and J usage is TRBJ1-5; TRBD1 is a possible D gene (6 bases). Trimming pared 2 bases from V and 0 bases from J, leaving 14 bases between. Germline CDR1 KGHSH, CDR2 LQKENI. The CDR3 sequence is 17 residues long.